Described below is a single TCR beta chain sequence and its context. Study processing details: Using reference gene primer amplification, nucleated cell counts were estimated. TCRdb keeps only in-frame clones here, not all; method: immunoSEQ multiplex PCR. D and trimming were read from the DNA, whereas the V and J calls and clone size are those reported in that table. Among about 88,000 clones listed, around 91% were seen once. These data originate in a study of blood T cell repertoires in COVID-19. For the study at large: Acute-phase and convalescent COVID-19 samples originated in the United States, Italy and Spain. The analysed material was cDNA or gDNA that came from T cells, B-cell-depleted T cells, or PBMCs.

The V gene's germline CDR1 is SEHNR and CDR2 FQNEAQ (reference sequence). The CDR3 is made up of 13 amino acids. Trimming removed 1 base at V and 3 bases at J, with 4 bases between. Sequencing was performed on peripheral blood. The chain joins TRBV7-9 to TRBJ2-1, with no clear D. The clonotype comes from a man aged 18-30 years with COVID-19, enrolled during active disease. CDR3 region: CASSLDNYNEQFF. Here the CDR3 DNA reads TGTGCCAGCAGCTTAGATAACTACAATGAGCAGTTCTTC. The complete variable domain, with remaining parts taken from reference TRBV7-9 and TRBJ2-1, reads DTGVSQNPRHKITKRGQNVTFRCDPISEHNRLYWYRQTLGQGPEFLTYFQNEAQLEKSRLLSDRFSAERPKGSFSTLEIQRTEQGDSAMYLCASSLDNYNEQFFGPGTRLTVL.